This T cell receptor (beta chain) was recorded in a study of cytomegalovirus exposure and HLA in healthy donors. Study conclusions and caveats: Among TCR sequences, most were rare, though some public TCRs appeared in many donors. In a later analysis, about 17,000 TCR beta sequences were associated with HLA alleles at 0.05 false discovery rate.

Of note for this clone: Its antigen is unidentified.

Germline CDR1 and CDR2: SGHRS and YFSETQ. The CDR3 loop spans 15 amino acids. The V gene end was trimmed by 5 bases and the J gene end by 0 bases; junction bases not matched to a gene: 3. The PCR contained 60 Vbeta and 13 Jbeta primers. Profiling relied on immunoSEQ multiplex PCR, and the TCRdb table lists in-frame clones only, not all of them. The sample records about 160,000 clones, 60% to 85% being singletons. Unrecorded immune exposures were likely, despite nominal health at sampling. Source material: PBMCs. This sequence was found in a man over 45 in good health and CMV-seropositive. V is TRBV5-1 and J is TRBJ2-7; 12 bases map to TRBD1. The CDR3 DNA reads TGCGCCAGCAGGGGACAGGGGGCGGTCTCCTACGAGCAGTACTTC. Protein: CASRGQGAVSYEQYF.